This is a list of T cell receptor delta chains from one sample in a study of gamma-delta chains in newborns, infants, children. TCRdb made new clone calls on the reads using CATT. The data show some 3,100 delta-chain clones, with about 4% seen just once and roughly 15% held by the top ten. Material for sequencing was blood. The origin of the receptors is a child who was a newborn, infant or young child, either healthy, febrile or measles-vaccinated (not recorded which). The conserved cysteine and the conserved F or W are not part of the CDR3 here. Fields, in order: clone size, CDR3 length, V gene, J gene, CDR3 protein. Some rows mark clone size as missing; the rest say once, few, many or name a class of expanded clone.

abundance: large
len: 17
v_gene: TRDV2
j_gene: TRDJ3
CDR3aa: ACDTLGDISSWDTRQMF

abundance: medium-sized
len: 17
v_gene: TRDV2
j_gene: TRDJ3
CDR3aa: ACDTVLGVHSWDTRQMF

abundance: medium-sized
len: 16
v_gene: TRDV2
j_gene: TRDJ1
CDR3aa: ACDPLGAPFAGTDKLI

abundance: few
len: 19
v_gene: TRDV2
j_gene: TRDJ3
CDR3aa: ACDTIQGTGESSWDTRQMF

abundance: .
len: 12
v_gene: TRDV2
j_gene: TRDJ2
CDR3aa: ACDTGDLTARLF

abundance: medium-sized
len: 14
v_gene: TRDV2
j_gene: TRDJ3
CDR3aa: ACDTVSSWDTRQMF

abundance: medium-sized
len: 17
v_gene: TRDV2
j_gene: TRDJ1
CDR3aa: ACDTVTGGYARYTDKLI

abundance: large
len: 18
v_gene: TRDV2
j_gene: TRDJ3
CDR3aa: ACDTVGDSGSSWDTRQMF

abundance: medium-sized
len: 17
v_gene: TRDV2
j_gene: TRDJ3
CDR3aa: ACDILGDTRIWDTRQMF

abundance: large
len: 13
v_gene: TRDV2
j_gene: TRDJ1
CDR3aa: ACDVLGIFGDKLI

abundance: medium-sized
len: 17
v_gene: TRDV2
j_gene: TRDJ3
CDR3aa: ACDILGDESSWDTRQMF

abundance: .
len: 15
v_gene: TRDV2
j_gene: TRDJ2
CDR3aa: ACDPPGVIALTAQLF

abundance: large
len: 18
v_gene: TRDV2
j_gene: TRDJ3
CDR3aa: ACDILGDTPSSWDTRQMF

abundance: large
len: 16
v_gene: TRDV2
j_gene: TRDJ3
CDR3aa: ACDTGGYGSWDTRQMF

abundance: .
len: 21
v_gene: TRDV2
j_gene: TRDJ3
CDR3aa: ACDTIHTGGYAISSWDTRQMF

abundance: medium-sized
len: 14
v_gene: TRDV2
j_gene: TRDJ2
CDR3aa: ACDKVGEALTAQLF

abundance: medium-sized
len: 17
v_gene: TRDV2
j_gene: TRDJ3
CDR3aa: ACDILGDTNSWDTRQMF

abundance: medium-sized
len: 17
v_gene: TRDV2
j_gene: TRDJ3
CDR3aa: ACDTVYWGSSWDTRQMF

abundance: medium-sized
len: 18
v_gene: TRDV2
j_gene: TRDJ3
CDR3aa: ACDTLGLGVRSWDTRQMF

abundance: medium-sized
len: 21
v_gene: TRDV1
j_gene: TRDJ2
CDR3aa: ALGDPFLRALAWGGSLTAQLF

abundance: large
len: 12
v_gene: TRDV2
j_gene: TRDJ1
CDR3aa: ACDTLGDTGKLI

abundance: .
len: 13
v_gene: TRDV2
j_gene: TRDJ2
CDR3aa: ACDTLGDLTAQPF

abundance: large
len: 12
v_gene: TRDV2
j_gene: TRDJ2
CDR3aa: ACDTWGMTAQLF

abundance: medium-sized
len: 16
v_gene: TRDV2
j_gene: TRDJ3
CDR3aa: ACDTWGIRSWDTQQMF

abundance: .
len: 12
v_gene: TRDV2
j_gene: TRDJ3
CDR3aa: ACDILGDTRQMF

abundance: large
len: 17
v_gene: TRDV2
j_gene: TRDJ3
CDR3aa: ACDKVLGDSSWDTRQMF

abundance: medium-sized
len: 16
v_gene: TRDV2
j_gene: TRDJ3
CDR3aa: ACDTGIRKTWDTRQMF

abundance: large
len: 18
v_gene: TRDV2
j_gene: TRDJ3
CDR3aa: ACDTVLGDKSSWDTRQMF

abundance: medium-sized
len: 17
v_gene: TRDV2
j_gene: TRDJ3
CDR3aa: ACDSGGYWSSWDTRQMF

abundance: medium-sized
len: 17
v_gene: TRDV2
j_gene: TRDJ3
CDR3aa: ACDGTGPYRAWDTRQMF

abundance: medium-sized
len: 17
v_gene: TRDV2
j_gene: TRDJ3
CDR3aa: ACDTGGYLSSWDTRQMF

abundance: medium-sized
len: 16
v_gene: TRDV2
j_gene: TRDJ3
CDR3aa: ACDTLGDISWGTRQMF

abundance: few
len: 16
v_gene: TRDV3
j_gene: TRDJ3
CDR3aa: AFVPWGTAPWDTRQMF

abundance: .
len: 12
v_gene: TRDV2
j_gene: TRDJ1
CDR3aa: ACDALGDADRLI

abundance: large
len: 12
v_gene: TRDV2
j_gene: TRDJ2
CDR3aa: ACDTWGLTAQLF

abundance: medium-sized
len: 19
v_gene: TRDV2
j_gene: TRDJ3
CDR3aa: ACDSVWSTGGYAWDTRQMF

abundance: large
len: 17
v_gene: TRDV2
j_gene: TRDJ3
CDR3aa: ACDTWGIQLSWDTRQMF

abundance: medium-sized
len: 18
v_gene: TRDV2
j_gene: TRDJ3
CDR3aa: ACDTVLGDTRSWDTRQMF

abundance: .
len: 18
v_gene: TRDV2
j_gene: TRDJ3
CDR3aa: ACDTVLGGRNSWDTRQMF

abundance: medium-sized
len: 13
v_gene: TRDV1
j_gene: TRDJ2
CDR3aa: ALGEEEALTAQLF